These 17 T cell receptor beta chains came from one sample sequenced in a study of cytomegalovirus exposure and HLA in healthy donors (dated by TCRdb to the late 2010s). The library was built by means of the immunoSEQ multiplex PCR assay. For the multiplex PCR, a mixture combining 60 forward primers for TCR Vbeta segments and 13 reverse primers for TCR Jbeta segments was used. Sourced from immuneACCESS, this table was stored by TCRdb with only in-frame sequences that have V and J called. A share of the clones is absent; for the studies checked, an unresolved V gene accounts for under half, and the remainder has no known explanation. The sample yields around 230,000 clones; over 75% were counted once. The ten largest clonotypes hold approximately 1.8% of the sample. The sequenced sample was PBMCs. The receptors originated from a male donor in good health and CMV-seronegative.

For this clone: The junction departs from the called germline gene at one end, perhaps through a read error. The rearrangement links TRBV13 to TRBJ1-1; D not resolved. The germline V gene encodes CDR1 PRHDT and CDR2 FYEKMQ (reference sequence). The CDR3 length is 13 residues. The CDR3 here is CASSLEAAAEAFF. The CDR3 nucleotides read TGTGCCAGCAGCTTAGAGGCGGCAGCTGAGGCTTTCTTT.

The chain has TRBV7-2 and TRBJ1-1; the match to TRBD1 covers 7 bases. Germline V gene lookup returns CDR1 SGHTA and CDR2 FQGNSA. The V gene end was trimmed by 1 base and the J gene end by 11 bases; junction bases not matched to a gene: 10. The CDR3 is made up of 14 amino acids. The DNA of the CDR3 is TGTGCCAGCAGCTTAGAGGGGGCAGGGGGGATGGCTTTCTTT. Its translation is CASSLEGAGGMAFF. Combining the CDR3 with reference TRBV7-2 and TRBJ1-1 gives the whole variable domain GAGVSQSPSNKVTEKGKDVELRCDPISGHTALYWYRQSLGQGLEFLIYFQGNSAPDKSGLPSDRFSAERTGGSVSTLTIQRTQQEDSAVYLCASSLEGAGGMAFFGQGTRLTVV.

This clone was detected only once. V and J are TRBV5-5 and TRBJ1-1; no clear D gene. The germline CDR1 and CDR2 sequences are SGHKS and YYEKEE (reference sequence). The CDR3 is 13 residues long. V was pared by 1 base and J by 1 base, with 5 bases between. CDR3: CASSLTANTEAFF. As DNA, the CDR3 is TGTGCCAGCAGCTTGACTGCGAACACTGAAGCTTTCTTT.

The rearrangement links TRBV5-4 to TRBJ2-4; 9 bases are shared with TRBD1. V was pared by 4 bases and J by 8 bases, with 7 bases of the junction left unmatched. This CDR3 has 14 residues. Per germline, CDR1 SGHNT and CDR2 YYREEE (reference sequence). DNA for the CDR3: TGTGCCAGCAGCCCCGGGACAGGGTACGACATTCAGTACTTC. Protein sequence: CASSPGTGYDIQYF.

V and J are TRBV5-6 and TRBJ2-3; TRBD1 matches 8 bases. There are 17 residues in the CDR3. J lost 4 bases, V lost 0 bases, and 10 bases had no gene match. Germline loops: CDR1 SGHDT, CDR2 YYEEEE. As DNA, the CDR3 is TGTGCCAGCAGCTTGGTTTTTGGTGACAGGGGAGCAGATACGCAGTATTTT. It yields the protein CASSLVFGDRGADTQYF.

The V and J genes are TRBV7-2 and TRBJ1-2; D perhaps matches TRBD1 (5 bases). Between the trimmed V and J ends, which lost 6 bases and 3 bases, there was a span of 17 bases. In germline, CDR1 is SGHTA, CDR2 FQGNSA. The CDR3 runs 15 residues. The DNA of the CDR3 is TGTGCCAGCAGTTCTGCCAACGGGGGTTACTATGGCTACACCTTC. Amino acids: CASSSANGGYYGYTF.

This chain connects TRBV2 to TRBJ1-1; tentatively, D is TRBD1 (6 bases). The CDR3 loop spans 15 amino acids. Between the trimmed V and J ends, which lost 3 bases and 8 bases, there was a span of 19 bases. Germline assignment: CDR1 SNHLY and CDR2 FYNNEI. CDR3 protein: CASSEVGARGGEAFF. CDR3 in DNA: TGTGCCAGCAGTGAGGTCGGGGCGCGGGGGGGCGAAGCTTTCTTT.

This chain joins TRBV29-1 and TRBJ2-7, with 8 bases identical to TRBD1. V lost 6 bases to trimming and J lost 4 bases; unmatched junction nucleotides: 8. The length of the CDR3 is 13 residues. Germline values: CDR1 SQVTM, CDR2 ANQGSEA. The CDR3: CSVTGEVVYEQYF. As DNA, the CDR3 is TGCAGCGTGACAGGGGAAGTAGTATACGAGCAGTACTTC.

This clone appeared a few times. The gene calls are TRBV6-5 and TRBJ1-5; tentative D call: TRBD1 (5 bases). The V end lost 2 bases, the J end lost 6 bases, and 8 bases lay between the germline ends. The CDR3 totals 13 residues. Germline CDR1 and CDR2: MNHEY and SVGAGI. CDR3 bases: TGTGCCAGCAGTTACGGGGGGAGTCAGCCCCAGCATTTT. Its protein product is CASSYGGSQPQHF.

The chain joins TRBV5-1 to TRBJ1-5; D remains ambiguous. The CDR3 is 15 residues long. Germline CDR1 SGHRS, CDR2 YFSETQ. V dropped 0 bases and J dropped 5 bases, with 12 bases sitting between them. The CDR3 here is CASSLEAGRDQPQHF. CDR3 sequence (DNA): TGCGCCAGCAGCTTGGAGGCGGGCCGGGATCAGCCCCAGCATTTT.

This chain connects TRBV27 to TRBJ2-3; D is uncertain. The germline V gene encodes CDR1 MNHEY and CDR2 SMNVEV (reference sequence). The CDR3 contains 15 residues. V was shortened by 0 bases and J by 4 bases, with 11 bases between the two germline ends. The CDR3 region has the DNA TGTGCCAGCAGTTTATCGGCCCATCTAGCAGATACGCAGTATTTT. Translation gives CASSLSAHLADTQYF.

This chain connects TRBV6-5 to TRBJ1-2, with D hard to call. Germline V gene lookup returns CDR1 MNHEY and CDR2 SVGAGI. V was trimmed by 0 bases and J by 0 bases, leaving 8 bases between them. This CDR3 region has 15 residues. CDR3 coding DNA: TGTGCCAGCAGTTACTCCCGTGGAGCTAACTATGGCTACACCTTC. This encodes CASSYSRGANYGYTF.

This rearrangement joins TRBV30 to TRBJ2-5, with a tentative D call TRBD1 (6 bases). This CDR3 region has 17 residues. Trimming pared 2 bases from V and 4 bases from J, leaving 23 bases between. Germline loops: CDR1 GTSNPN, CDR2 SVGIG (reference sequence). The CDR3 bases are TGTGCCTGGAGTACTACAATTTCGTACAGGGAAGGAGAGACCCAGTACTTC. Protein product: CAWSTTISYREGETQYF.

The rearrangement joins TRBV27 to TRBJ2-5; D gene ambiguous. The last part of the DNA fits TRBJ2-7 better; the J call may be wrong. This CDR3 has 11 amino acids. CDR1 is MNHEY and CDR2 is SMNVEV in the germline V gene (reference sequence). The CDR3 reads CASSFRSEQYF. The CDR3 nucleotides are TGTGCCAGCAGTTTTCGGAGCGAGCAGTACTTC.

This chain uses TRBV5-1 with TRBJ1-2; the match to TRBD1 covers 9 bases. Trimming removed 0 bases from V and 13 bases from J; junction bases left unmatched: 7. CDR1 and CDR2 from the germline V gene are SGHRS and YFSETQ. The CDR3 totals 13 residues. Here the CDR3 DNA reads TGCGCCAGCAGCTTGGAGGGACAGGGTATAATCACCTTC. It yields the protein CASSLEGQGIITF.

The chain recombines TRBV4-1 with TRBJ2-7; TRBD2 is a possible D gene (6 bases). In germline, CDR1 is MGHRA, CDR2 YSYEKL. The CDR3 runs 15 residues. V lost 4 bases and J 3 bases, leaving 16 bases between the germline ends. CDR3 DNA: TGCGCCAGCAGCCCTCGGGAGTTAGGGGACTACGAGCAGTACTTC. It specifies CASSPRELGDYEQYF.

This chain connects TRBV5-8 to TRBJ1-2, with D unclear. Germline CDR1 is SGHTS and CDR2 is YDEGEE. This CDR3 region has 13 residues. V lost 6 bases and J lost 4, with 13 bases in between. This CDR3 reads CASTTGLFYGYTF. The DNA for the CDR3 is TGTGCCAGCACCACTGGGCTCTTCTATGGCTACACCTTC. The full variable domain, its missing parts supplied by reference TRBV5-8 and TRBJ1-2, is EAGVTQSPTHLIKTRGQQATLRCSPISGHTSVYWYQQALGLGLQFLLWYDEGEERNRGNFPPRFSGRQFPNYSSELNVNALELEDSALYLCASTTGLFYGYTFGSGTRLTVV.